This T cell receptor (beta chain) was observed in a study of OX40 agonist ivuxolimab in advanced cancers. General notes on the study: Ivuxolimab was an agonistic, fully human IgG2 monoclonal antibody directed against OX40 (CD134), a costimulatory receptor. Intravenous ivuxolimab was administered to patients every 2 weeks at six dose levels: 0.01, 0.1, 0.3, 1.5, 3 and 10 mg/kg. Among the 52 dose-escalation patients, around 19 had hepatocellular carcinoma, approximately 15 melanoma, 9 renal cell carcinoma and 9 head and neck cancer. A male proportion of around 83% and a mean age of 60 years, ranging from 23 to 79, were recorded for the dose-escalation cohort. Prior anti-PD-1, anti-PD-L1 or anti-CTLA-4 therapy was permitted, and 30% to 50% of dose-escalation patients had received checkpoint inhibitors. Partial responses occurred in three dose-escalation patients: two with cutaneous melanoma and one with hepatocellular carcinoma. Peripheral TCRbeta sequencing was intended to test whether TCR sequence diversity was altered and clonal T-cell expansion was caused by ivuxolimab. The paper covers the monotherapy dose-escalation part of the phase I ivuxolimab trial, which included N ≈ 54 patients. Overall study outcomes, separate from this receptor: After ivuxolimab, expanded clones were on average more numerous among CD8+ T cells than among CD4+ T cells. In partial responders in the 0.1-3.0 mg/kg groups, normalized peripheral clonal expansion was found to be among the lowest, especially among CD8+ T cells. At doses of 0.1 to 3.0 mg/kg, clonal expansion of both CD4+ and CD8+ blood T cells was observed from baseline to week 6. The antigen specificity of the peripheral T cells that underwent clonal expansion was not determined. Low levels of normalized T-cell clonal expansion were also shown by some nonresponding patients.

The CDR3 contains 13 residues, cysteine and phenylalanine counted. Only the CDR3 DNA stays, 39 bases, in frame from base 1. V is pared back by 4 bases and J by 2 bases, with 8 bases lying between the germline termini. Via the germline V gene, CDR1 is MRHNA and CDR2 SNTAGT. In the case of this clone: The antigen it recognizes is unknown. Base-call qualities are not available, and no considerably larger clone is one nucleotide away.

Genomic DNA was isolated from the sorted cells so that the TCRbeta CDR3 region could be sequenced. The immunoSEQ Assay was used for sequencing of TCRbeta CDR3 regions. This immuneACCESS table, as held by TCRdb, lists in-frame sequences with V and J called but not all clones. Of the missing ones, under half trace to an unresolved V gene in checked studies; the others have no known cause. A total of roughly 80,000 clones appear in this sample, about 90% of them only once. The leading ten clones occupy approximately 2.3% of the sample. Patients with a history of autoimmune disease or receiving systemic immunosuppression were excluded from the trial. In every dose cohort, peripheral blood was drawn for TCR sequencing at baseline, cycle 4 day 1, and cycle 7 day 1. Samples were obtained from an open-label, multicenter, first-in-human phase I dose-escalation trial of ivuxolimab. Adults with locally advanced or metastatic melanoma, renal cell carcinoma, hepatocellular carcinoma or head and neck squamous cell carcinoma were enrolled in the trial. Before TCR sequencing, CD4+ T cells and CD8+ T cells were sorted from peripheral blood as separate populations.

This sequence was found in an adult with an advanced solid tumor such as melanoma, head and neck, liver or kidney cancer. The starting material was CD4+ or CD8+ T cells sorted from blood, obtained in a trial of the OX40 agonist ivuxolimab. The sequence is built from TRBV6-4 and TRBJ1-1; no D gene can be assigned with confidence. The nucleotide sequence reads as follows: TGTGCCAGCAGTGCGACCCTAAACACTGAAGCTTTCTTT. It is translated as CASSATLNTEAFF.